This is a list of T cell receptor beta chains from one sample in a study of vaccination effects on CD4 cells after COVID-19. Their antigen targets remain unknown. The assay was immunoSEQ multiplex PCR, and TCRdb's table has in-frame clones only and misses some. The data show tens of thousands of clones, 73% seen once. Sequencing was performed on CD4+ T cells from PBMCs cultured with HCoV-229E spike peptides, taken after COVID-19 vaccination. These receptors were taken from a human donor who received a COVID-19 vaccine. Each CDR3 is given with its conserved first and last residue. Fields, in order: V gene, CDR3 protein.

TRBV30	CAWSVLYGYTF
TRBV7-8	CASSFTSGRVDTQYF
TRBV28	CASIEGAGNTIYF
TRBV24-1	CATRPGPNQETQYF
TRBV5-1	CASSHSGKNTGELFF
TRBV18	CASSSTTGGNTEAFF
TRBV18	CASSPMARTGYTF
TRBV7-9	CASSPGQGYTF
TRBV11-2	CASSLGGYINEQFF
TRBV24-1	CATSDPGATDTQYF
TRBV18	CASSKTRGETQYF
TRBV7-3	CASRDGASTDTQYF
TRBV5-6	CASSLTTGVNTGELFF
TRBV27	CASSSGLAGVTDTQYF
TRBV5-4	CASRDRASNTEAFF
TRBV19	CASSIVRDRGYNEQFF
TRBV7-7	CASSLAGAGELFF
TRBV5-4	CASSLVGDSIQYF
TRBV10-2	CASKLSSRGNTEAFF
TRBV6-2/TRBV6-3	CASSKSRGSDSGANVLTF
TRBV7-2	CASSPTGSGYGYTF
TRBV9	CASKRVISYNEQFF
TRBV7-9	CASSSSGTRLETQYF
TRBV18	CASSPKGTGANYGYTF
TRBV28	CASTVTGTGNVAFF
TRBV29-1	CSGGRPQETQYF
TRBV7-2	CASSSQTGRQGGSPLHF
TRBV5-1	CASSLEVSRRGAAGELFF
TRBV5-5	CASSLASGRSFEQFF
TRBV5-1	CASSSWTSGGHSSYNEQFF
TRBV6-5	CASRSSDSRGYTF
TRBV6-2/TRBV6-3	CASSYVQGYNSPLHF
TRBV30	CAWSVLGAREGSGNTIYF
TRBV6-5	CASSYLAGELFF
TRBV12-3/TRBV12-4	CASSLTVETQYF
TRBV28	CASSATGGSYNEQFF
TRBV7-3	CASSFQSGGAEQFF
TRBV11-3	CASSPDSGAGALSDTQYF
TRBV19	CASSKLGLSNQPQHF
TRBV28	CASSFDPSTDTQYF